The 23 T cell receptor beta chains below come from one sample, sequenced in a study of T cell responses to AZD1222 COVID-19 vaccine. Assay used: immunoSEQ multiplex PCR; TCRdb lists only in-frame clones, some missing. The sample records about 70,000 clones, nearly 90% being singletons. Sequencing used peripheral blood, obtained on day 0 of MenACWY control vaccination. These receptors originate from an adult in good health.

The chain is built from TRBV2 and TRBJ2-2; D gene unclear. The CDR3 totals 13 residues. Trimming took 7 bases from V and 4 from J, leaving 10 bases between them. Germline lookup yields CDR1 SNHLY and CDR2 FYNNEI. The CDR3 DNA reads TGTGCCAGCATTCCTTCGGGCACCGGGGAGCTGTTTTTT. Its translation: CASIPSGTGELFF.

The J gene is TRBJ2-4, the V gene TRBV6-5; the D gene is possibly TRBD2 (5 bases). Trimming shortened V by 2 bases and J by 0 bases, and 11 bases separated the two germline ends. Germline V gene lookup returns CDR1 MNHEY and CDR2 SVGAGI. This CDR3 comprises 16 residues. This CDR3 is CASSYDRAGAKNIQYF. The CDR3 DNA sequence: TGTGCCAGCAGTTACGACCGGGCGGGAGCCAAAAACATTCAGTACTTC.

This clone was picked up a small number of times. The chain is built from TRBV7-9 and TRBJ1-2; 8 nucleotides line up with TRBD1. Looked up from germline, CDR1 is SEHNR and CDR2 is FQNEAQ (reference sequence). This CDR3 has 16 residues. V was pared by 1 base and J by 0 bases, with 4 bases of the junction left unmatched. CDR3 sequence (DNA): TGTGCCAGCAGCTTAGGGGACAGGTCGGCTAACTATGGCTACACCTTC. It specifies CASSLGDRSANYGYTF.

This chain uses TRBV7-9 with TRBJ1-2; a weak D match, TRBD1 (5 bases). The ends were cut back, 4 bases at V and 3 bases at J, with 12 bases in the middle. The CDR3 sequence is 14 residues long. Germline CDR1 reads SEHNR; CDR2 reads FQNEAQ (reference sequence). CDR3 amino acids: CASSSQGPDYGYTF. Written as DNA, the CDR3 is TGTGCCAGCAGCTCCCAGGGACCAGACTATGGCTACACCTTC.

CDR3 amino acids: CASSVAPRGSGGNEQFF. The CDR3 DNA follows: TGTGCCAGCAGCGTAGCTCCCCGGGGAAGCGGGGGCAATGAGCAGTTCTTC. The J gene is TRBJ2-1, the V gene TRBV9, with TRBD2 matching over 8 bases. The CDR3 covers 17 residues. Germline values: CDR1 SGDLS, CDR2 YYNGEE. The V and J ends lost 0 bases and 6 bases, in that order; junction bases with no gene match: 11.

This clone appeared a few times. The V and J genes are TRBV14 and TRBJ1-4; 7 bases are a match to TRBD1. CDR1 is SGHDN and CDR2 is FVKESK in the germline V gene. The V gene end was trimmed by 1 base and the J gene end by 8 bases; junction bases not matched to a gene: 10. The CDR3 has 16 amino acids. In DNA form, the CDR3 reads TGTGCCAGCAGCCAAGCATCCGACAGGGCGTCCGAAAAACTGTTTTTT. Residues: CASSQASDRASEKLFF.

V is TRBV2 and J is TRBJ2-2; D tentatively reads TRBD1 or TRBD2 (5 bases each). The germline gives CDR1 SNHLY, CDR2 FYNNEI. The CDR3 contains 14 residues. Deletions cut 7 bases from V and 3 bases from J, with 12 bases between. CDR3 nucleotides: TGTGCCAGCATCTCCGGGGCCTACACCGGGGAGCTGTTTTTT. Protein: CASISGAYTGELFF. Variable domain in full (rest from reference TRBV2 and TRBJ2-2): EPEVTQTPSHQVTQMGQEVILRCVPISNHLYFYWYRQILGQKVEFLVSFYNNEISEKSEIFDDQFSVERPDGSNFTLKIRSTKLEDSAMYFCASISGAYTGELFFGEGSRLTVL.

This sequence joins TRBV7-2 and TRBJ2-7; either TRBD1 or TRBD2 may fit D (6 bases each). Germline CDR1 and CDR2: SGHTA and FQGNSA. CDR3 size: 13 residues. V was pared by 8 bases and J by 3 bases, with 14 bases between. Here the CDR3 reads CASGEDRYYEQYF. The CDR3 bases are TGTGCCAGCGGGGAGGACAGATACTACGAGCAGTACTTC. The full variable domain, rest sourced from reference TRBV7-2 and TRBJ2-7, is GAGVSQSPSNKVTEKGKDVELRCDPISGHTALYWYRQSLGQGLEFLIYFQGNSAPDKSGLPSDRFSAERTGGSVSTLTIQRTQQEDSAVYLCASGEDRYYEQYFGPGTRLTVT.

V and J are TRBV7-6 and TRBJ1-5; D ambiguous. V dropped 5 bases and J dropped 3 bases, with 17 bases sitting between them. Germline V gene data show CDR1 as SGHVS and CDR2 as FNYEAQ. CDR3 size: 16 residues. The CDR3, as DNA: TGTGCCAGCAGCGAACAACCGGGAGGCAACAATCAGCCCCAGCATTTT. This translates into CASSEQPGGNNQPQHF.

The chain is built from TRBV24-1 and TRBJ2-7; D might be TRBD2 (5 bases). CDR1 is KGHDR and CDR2 is SFDVKD in the germline V gene. Trimming cost V 4 bases and J 2 bases, with 5 bases left between them. The CDR3 contains 12 residues. The CDR3 region has the DNA TGTGCCACCAGTGACGGGACCTACGAGCAGTACTTC. Its translation: CATSDGTYEQYF.

The chain is built from TRBV4-1 and TRBJ2-3; 9 nucleotides match TRBD2. The length of the CDR3 is 16 residues. The germline gives CDR1 MGHRA, CDR2 YSYEKL. Trimming took 0 bases from V and 6 from J; bases not matched to a gene: 7. CDR3: CASSQEQRGAGDTQYF. Written as DNA, the CDR3 is TGCGCCAGCAGCCAAGAGCAGCGGGGGGCGGGCGATACGCAGTATTTT.

The chain combines TRBV7-9 with TRBJ2-7; D possibly corresponds to TRBD1 (5 bases). Trimming pared 3 bases from V and 9 bases from J, leaving 15 bases between. From germline, CDR1 is SEHNR and CDR2 FQNEAQ (reference sequence). The CDR3 loop spans 13 amino acids. CDR3 nucleotides: TGTGCCAGCAGCTTGCCAGGGAACCTGGTGCAGTACTTC. Residues: CASSLPGNLVQYF.

The V gene is TRBV18, the J gene TRBJ1-1; D ambiguous. This CDR3 is built from 14 residues. Trimming shortened V by 3 bases and J by 5 bases, and 13 bases separated the two germline ends. Germline assignment: CDR1 KGHSH and CDR2 LQKENI. The CDR3, as DNA: TGTGCCAGCTCACCTAGTCGGGGAGATACTGAAGCTTTCTTT. Encoded protein: CASSPSRGDTEAFF.

The rearrangement links TRBV2 to TRBJ1-5, with 8 bases aligning to TRBD1. This CDR3 has 15 residues. J lost 3 bases, V lost 2 bases, and 3 bases had no gene match. CDR1 SNHLY and CDR2 FYNNEI come from the germline V gene. CDR3 DNA: TGTGCCAGCAGTGAACAGGGGGCATCCAATCAGCCCCAGCATTTT. Translating gives CASSEQGASNQPQHF.

This chain connects TRBV5-1 to TRBJ2-3, with 11 nucleotides matching TRBD2. Per the germline V gene, CDR1 is SGHRS and CDR2 is YFSETQ. This CDR3 comprises 16 residues. The J segment lost 2 bases and the V segment lost 3 bases, leaving 5 bases of the junction unmatched. This CDR3 reads CASSSLAGGTTDTQYF. CDR3 sequence (DNA): TGCGCCAGCAGCTCCCTAGCGGGGGGCACCACAGATACGCAGTATTTT.

The chain links TRBV5-6 to TRBJ2-1, with 7 positions matching TRBD2. Germline-derived CDR1 and CDR2 are SGHDT and YYEEEE. V dropped 2 bases and J dropped 3; count of bases not matched to a gene: 11. This CDR3 has 17 residues. The CDR3 DNA is TGTGCCAGCAGCTTTGATCGTGGCGGGGGAAACTACAATGAGCAGTTCTTC. Translated: CASSFDRGGGNYNEQFF.

The chain uses TRBV7-2 and TRBJ2-2; 8 positions match TRBD2. The junction had 6 bases not matched to a gene; V was cut back by 4 bases and J by 5 bases. The CDR3 is 15 amino acids. Germline V gives CDR1 SGHTA, CDR2 FQGNSA. CDR3 DNA sequence: TGTGCCAGCAGCTCGGAGCGGGGGTGGACCGGGGAGCTGTTTTTT. This gives the protein CASSSERGWTGELFF.

The rearrangement links TRBV5-1 to TRBJ1-2, with 7 bases identical to TRBD1. This CDR3 contains 12 residues. J gave up 7 bases and V 0 bases, and 0 bases lay outside the gene matches. The germline V gene has CDR1 SGHRS and CDR2 YFSETQ. CDR3 nucleotides: TGCGCCAGCAGCTTGGACAGGGGTGGCTACACCTTC. This encodes CASSLDRGGYTF.

The rearrangement uses TRBV28 and TRBJ1-2; 9 nucleotides line up with TRBD1. V lost 2 bases to trimming and J lost 0 bases; unmatched junction nucleotides: 10. Germline V gene data show CDR1 as MDHEN and CDR2 as SYDVKM. The CDR3 has 18 amino acids. The CDR3 nucleotides are TGTGCCAGCAGTTTACTTCGGACAGGGGTTGTAACTAACTATGGCTACACCTTC. It encodes CASSLLRTGVVTNYGYTF.

The chain joins TRBV7-2 to TRBJ1-1, with D uncertain. CDR1 and CDR2 (germline): SGHTA, FQGNSA. V gave up 1 base and J gave up 4 bases, with 16 bases separating them. The CDR3 covers 16 residues. This chain's CDR3 is CASSLVETTMGTEAFF. In DNA, the CDR3 is TGTGCCAGCAGCTTAGTTGAAACCACCATGGGCACTGAAGCTTTCTTT.

The chain combines TRBV4-2 with TRBJ1-4; 7 bases are a match to TRBD1. V dropped 5 bases and J dropped 7; count of bases not matched to a gene: 13. CDR1 is LGHNA and CDR2 is YNFKEQ in the germline V gene. The length of the CDR3 is 16 residues. CDR3 protein: CASSYPQGTDFEKLFF. The CDR3 region has the DNA TGTGCCAGCAGCTACCCACAGGGGACCGACTTTGAAAAACTGTTTTTT.

The J gene is TRBJ1-4, the V gene TRBV19; 9 bases match TRBD1. The CDR3 totals 16 residues. Unmatched junction bases numbered 17, after V lost 7 bases and J lost 11 bases. Per germline, CDR1 LNHDA and CDR2 SQIVND (reference sequence). CDR3 amino acids: CASTPASDRGGGKLFF. Here the CDR3 DNA reads TGTGCCAGTACCCCAGCCTCGGACAGGGGCGGTGGGAAACTGTTTTTT. The variable domain in full, completed from reference TRBV19 and TRBJ1-4, reads DGGITQSPKYLFRKEGQNVTLSCEQNLNHDAMYWYRQDPGQGLRLIYYSQIVNDFQKGDIAEGYSVSREKKESFPLTVTSAQKNPTAFYLCASTPASDRGGGKLFFGSGTQLSVL.

This clone was seen only a few times. This sequence joins TRBV9 and TRBJ1-1; D not certain. Trimming took 3 bases from V and 0 from J, leaving 6 bases between them. Germline CDR1 is SGDLS and CDR2 is YYNGEE. This CDR3 comprises 13 residues. The CDR3 coding sequence is TGTGCCAGCAGCGGCACCATGAACACTGAAGCTTTCTTT. This codes for CASSGTMNTEAFF.